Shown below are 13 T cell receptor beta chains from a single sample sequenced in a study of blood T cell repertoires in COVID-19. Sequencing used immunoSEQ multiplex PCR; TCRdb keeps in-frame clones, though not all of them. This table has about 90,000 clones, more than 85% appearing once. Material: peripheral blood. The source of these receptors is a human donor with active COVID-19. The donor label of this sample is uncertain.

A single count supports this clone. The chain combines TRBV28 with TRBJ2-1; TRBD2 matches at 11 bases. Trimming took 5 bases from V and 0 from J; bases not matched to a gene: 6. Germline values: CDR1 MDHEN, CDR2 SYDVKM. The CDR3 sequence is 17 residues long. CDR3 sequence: CASSRTSGRSSYNEQFF. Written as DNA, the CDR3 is TGTGCCAGCAGTCGGACTAGCGGGCGTAGCTCCTACAATGAGCAGTTCTTC.

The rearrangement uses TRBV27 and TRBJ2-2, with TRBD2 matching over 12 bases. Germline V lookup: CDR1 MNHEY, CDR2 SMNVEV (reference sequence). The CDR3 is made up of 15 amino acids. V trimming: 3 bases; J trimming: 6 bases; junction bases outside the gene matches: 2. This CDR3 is CASSFLAGGAGELFF. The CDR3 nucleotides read TGTGCCAGCAGTTTCCTAGCGGGGGGGGCCGGGGAGCTGTTTTTT.

CDR3 DNA: TGCGCCAGCAGCTTGCTAACAGGACTACCCTACAATGAGCAGTTCTTC. It codes for CASSLLTGLPYNEQFF. The genes are TRBV5-1 and TRBJ2-1; possibly TRBD2 for D (6 bases). Germline loops: CDR1 SGHRS, CDR2 YFSETQ. The CDR3 is made up of 16 amino acids. V was trimmed by 1 base and J by 2 bases, leaving 13 bases between them. Full variable domain (outside the CDR3, taken from reference TRBV5-1 and TRBJ2-1): KAGVTQTPRYLIKTRGQQVTLSCSPISGHRSVSWYQQTPGQGLQFLFEYFSETQRNKGNFPGRFSGRQFSNSRSEMNVSTLELGDSALYLCASSLLTGLPYNEQFFGPGTRLTVL.

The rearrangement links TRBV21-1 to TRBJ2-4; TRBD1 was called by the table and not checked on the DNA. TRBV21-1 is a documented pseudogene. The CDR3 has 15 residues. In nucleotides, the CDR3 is TGTGCCAGCAGCAAACCGACAGGGGGCGGAAACATTCAGTACTTC. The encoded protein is CASSKPTGGGNIQYF.

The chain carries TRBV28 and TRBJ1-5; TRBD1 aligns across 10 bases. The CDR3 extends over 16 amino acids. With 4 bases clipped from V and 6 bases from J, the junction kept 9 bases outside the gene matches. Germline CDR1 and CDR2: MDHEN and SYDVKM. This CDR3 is CASSSRRQGASQPQHF. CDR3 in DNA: TGTGCCAGCAGTTCCAGGAGACAGGGGGCAAGTCAGCCCCAGCATTTT. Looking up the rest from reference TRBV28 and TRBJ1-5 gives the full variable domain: DVKVTQSSRYLVKRTGEKVFLECVQDMDHENMFWYRQDPGLGLRLIYFSYDVKMKEKGDIPEGYSVSREKKERFSLILESASTNQTSMYLCASSSRRQGASQPQHFGDGTRLSIL.

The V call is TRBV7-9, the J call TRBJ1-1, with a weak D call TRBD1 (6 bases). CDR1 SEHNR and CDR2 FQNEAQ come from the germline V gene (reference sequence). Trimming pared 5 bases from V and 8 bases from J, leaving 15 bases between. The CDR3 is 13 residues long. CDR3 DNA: TGTGCCAGCAGCCTACAACTCGGACAGGAAGCTTTCTTT. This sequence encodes CASSLQLGQEAFF. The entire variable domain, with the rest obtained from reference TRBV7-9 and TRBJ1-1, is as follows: DTGVSQNPRHKITKRGQNVTFRCDPISEHNRLYWYRQTLGQGPEFLTYFQNEAQLEKSRLLSDRFSAERPKGSFSTLEIQRTEQGDSAMYLCASSLQLGQEAFFGQGTRLTVV.

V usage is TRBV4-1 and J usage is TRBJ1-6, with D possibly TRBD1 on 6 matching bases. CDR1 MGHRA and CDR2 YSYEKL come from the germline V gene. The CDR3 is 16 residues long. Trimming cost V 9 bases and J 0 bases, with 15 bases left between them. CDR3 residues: CASTEGEGSYNSPLHF. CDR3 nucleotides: TGCGCCAGTACCGAGGGGGAAGGCTCCTATAATTCACCCCTCCACTTT.

The CDR3, as DNA: TGTGCCAGCAGCTTTACCCTGAGGAGCGGGGAGCTGTTTTTT. Its protein is CASSFTLRSGELFF. The gene calls are TRBV7-3 and TRBJ2-2; D gene ambiguous. Germline V gene sequence: CDR1 SGHTA, CDR2 FQGTGA. Trimming removed 3 bases from V and 7 bases from J, with 12 bases in between. The CDR3 totals 14 residues.

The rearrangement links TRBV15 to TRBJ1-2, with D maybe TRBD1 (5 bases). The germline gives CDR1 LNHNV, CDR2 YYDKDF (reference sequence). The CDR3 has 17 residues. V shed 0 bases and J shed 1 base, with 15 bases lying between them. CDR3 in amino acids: CATSRDLSDSLNYGYTF. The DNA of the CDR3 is TGTGCCACCAGCAGAGATTTGAGTGACAGCCTTAACTATGGCTACACCTTC.

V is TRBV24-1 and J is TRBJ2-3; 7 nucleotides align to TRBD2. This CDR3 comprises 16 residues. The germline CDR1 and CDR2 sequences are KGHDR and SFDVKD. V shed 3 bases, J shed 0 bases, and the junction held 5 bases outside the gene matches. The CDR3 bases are TGTGCCACCAGTGATAGGGCGGGGGATAGCACAGATACGCAGTATTTT. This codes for CATSDRAGDSTDTQYF.

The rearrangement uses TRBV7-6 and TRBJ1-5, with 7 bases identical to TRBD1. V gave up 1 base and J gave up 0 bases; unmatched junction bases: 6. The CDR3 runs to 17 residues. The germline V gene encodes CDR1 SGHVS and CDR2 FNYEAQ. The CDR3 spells CASSLGPTGVSNQPQHF. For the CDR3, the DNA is TGTGCCAGCAGCTTAGGCCCTACAGGGGTTAGCAATCAGCCCCAGCATTTT.

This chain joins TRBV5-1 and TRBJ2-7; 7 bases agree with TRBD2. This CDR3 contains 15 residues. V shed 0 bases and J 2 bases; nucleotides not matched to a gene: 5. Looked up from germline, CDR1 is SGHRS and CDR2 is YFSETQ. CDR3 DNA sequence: TGCGCCAGCAGCTTGGGGGGCGGGGGTGCCTACGAGCAGTACTTC. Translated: CASSLGGGGAYEQYF. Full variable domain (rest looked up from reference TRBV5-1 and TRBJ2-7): KAGVTQTPRYLIKTRGQQVTLSCSPISGHRSVSWYQQTPGQGLQFLFEYFSETQRNKGNFPGRFSGRQFSNSRSEMNVSTLELGDSALYLCASSLGGGGAYEQYFGPGTRLTVT.

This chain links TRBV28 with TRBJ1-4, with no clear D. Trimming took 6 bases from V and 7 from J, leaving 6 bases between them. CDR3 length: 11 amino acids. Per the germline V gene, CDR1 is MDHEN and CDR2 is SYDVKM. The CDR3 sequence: CASRAGEKLFF. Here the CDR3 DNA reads TGTGCCAGCAGAGCCGGTGAAAAACTGTTTTTT.